These T cell receptor beta chains were read from a single sample in a study of molecular identifiers for immune sequencing clone quantification. TCRdb re-derived calls from the PCR reads in MiXCR, one entry per CDR3 protein. Seen here are about 640,000 distinct CDR3 sequences, nearly 20% observed once, and the top ten hold roughly 0.83%. The sample taken for sequencing was naive CD8+ T cells from blood, with Jurkat cell RNA spiked in. These receptors came from a human donor in good health. Some libraries in this study had Jurkat cell RNA spiked in. Both conserved end residues are part of each CDR3. The D gene is left open where the match is weak. The size entry is marked missing in some rows and otherwise reads once, few, many or a size class.

D gene	V gene	clone size	CDR3 length	J gene	CDR3 protein	CDR3 DNA
.	TRBV7-6	many	14	TRBJ2-7	CASSLSGQPHEQYF	TGTGCCAGCAGCCTAAGTGGACAACCCCACGAGCAGTACTTC
TRBD1	TRBV4-1	many	15	TRBJ1-2	CASSQSVQGEYGYTF	TGCGCCAGCAGCCAATCTGTGCAGGGGGAATATGGCTACACCTTC
TRBD2	TRBV13	few	18	TRBJ2-3	CASSLGLAGEVGTDTQYF	TGTGCCAGCAGCCTTGGACTAGCGGGAGAGGTGGGCACAGATACGCAGTATTTT
.	TRBV25-1	few	15	TRBJ2-4	CASSEYSYGENIRYF	TGTGCCAGCAGTGAATATTCTTATGGGGAAAACATTCGGTACTTC
.	TRBV29-1	many	15	TRBJ2-1	CSVEEITSPNNEQFF	TGCAGCGTTGAAGAAATCACCTCCCCTAACAATGAGCAGTTCTTC
TRBD1	TRBV6-2/TRBV6-3	many	13	TRBJ1-1	CANSQGWNTEAFF	TGTGCCAACTCACAGGGGTGGAACACTGAAGCTTTCTTT
.	TRBV5-5	few	14	TRBJ1-1	CASRGYDINTEAFF	TGTGCCAGCAGAGGATACGACATTAACACTGAAGCTTTCTTT
.	TRBV14	many	12	TRBJ2-7	CASSLHDPEQYF	TGTGCCAGCAGCCTCCACGACCCCGAGCAGTACTTC
TRBD1	TRBV20-1	.	15	TRBJ1-5	CSATKQGYSNQPQHF	TGCAGTGCTACAAAACAGGGGTATAGCAATCAGCCCCAGCATTTT
.	TRBV2	.	17	TRBJ1-1	CASSEGSAGVVDTEAFF	TGTGCCAGCAGTGAGGGTTCGGCAGGGGTGGTGGACACTGAAGCTTTCTTT
TRBD2	TRBV6-5	many	15	TRBJ2-3	CASSYTGGATDTQYF	TGTGCCAGCAGTTACACGGGGGGGGCCACAGATACGCAGTATTTT
.	TRBV7-9	many	13	TRBJ1-1	CASRPDGGTEAFF	TGTGCCAGCAGACCCGACGGCGGCACTGAAGCTTTCTTT
TRBD2	TRBV30	few	13	TRBJ2-5	CAWSLAGGETQYF	TGTGCCTGGAGTCTAGCGGGAGGTGAGACCCAGTACTTC
.	TRBV30	.	16	TRBJ2-1	CAWSVHNRASYNEQFF	TGTGCCTGGAGTGTACATAACAGAGCCTCCTACAATGAGCAGTTCTTC
.	TRBV12-5	many	12	TRBJ2-1	CASGYGDNEQFF	TGTGCTAGTGGTTATGGGGACAATGAGCAGTTCTTC
TRBD1	TRBV4-3	many	16	TRBJ2-7	CASSQDAGQGAYEQYF	TGCGCCAGCAGCCAAGACGCGGGACAGGGGGCCTACGAGCAGTACTTC
.	TRBV3-1	few	14	TRBJ2-7	CASSQDNGFYEQYF	TGTGCCAGCAGCCAAGATAACGGCTTCTACGAGCAGTACTTC
TRBD1	TRBV20-1	many	14	TRBJ2-7	CSAADRGVPYEQYF	TGCAGTGCCGCCGACAGGGGAGTACCCTACGAGCAGTACTTC
TRBD2	TRBV20-1	few	15	TRBJ2-2	CSARIRGEISGELFF	TGCAGTGCTAGAATTCGGGGGGAAATATCCGGGGAGCTGTTTTTT
.	TRBV6-5	many	13	TRBJ2-7	CASSYHGAYEQYF	TGTGCCAGCAGTTATCATGGAGCCTACGAGCAGTACTTC
.	TRBV27	.	17	TRBJ2-7	CASSLSFDSFSSYEQYF	TGTGCCAGCAGTTTATCGTTTGACAGTTTTAGCTCCTACGAGCAGTACTTC
.	TRBV12-3/TRBV12-4	.	15	TRBJ2-2	CASSLQRSHTGELFF	TGTGCCAGCAGTTTACAGCGGAGCCACACCGGGGAGCTGTTTTTT
.	TRBV4-1	many	17	TRBJ1-5	CASSQEMQGSMHQPQHF	TGCGCCAGCAGCCAAGAGATGCAGGGATCGATGCATCAGCCCCAGCATTTT
TRBD2	TRBV12-3/TRBV12-4	many	16	TRBJ2-4	CASSPGLAGGPLIQYF	TGTGCCAGCAGCCCGGGACTAGCGGGGGGTCCCCTCATTCAGTACTTC
.	TRBV15	many	12	TRBJ2-4	CATSNSKNIQYF	TGTGCCACCAGCAACTCCAAAAACATTCAGTACTTC
TRBD2	TRBV4-3	few	17	TRBJ2-1	CASSQEASGRRYREQFF	TGCGCCAGCAGCCAAGAGGCTAGCGGGAGGCGATATCGGGAGCAGTTCTTC
TRBD1	TRBV28	many	14	TRBJ2-3	CASSQGQDQDTQYF	TGTGCCAGCAGTCAAGGACAGGATCAAGATACGCAGTATTTT
TRBD2	TRBV20-1	many	15	TRBJ2-7	CSARELAGASYEQYF	TGCAGTGCTAGAGAACTAGCGGGGGCTTCCTACGAGCAGTACTTC
.	TRBV19	many	14	TRBJ2-1	CASTLPGPHNEQFF	TGTGCCAGCACGCTTCCGGGGCCCCATAATGAGCAGTTCTTC
.	TRBV6-2/TRBV6-3	many	14	TRBJ2-5	CASSGDSFGETQYF	TGTGCCAGCAGCGGGGACTCATTCGGCGAGACCCAGTACTTC
TRBD1	TRBV12-3/TRBV12-4	.	15	TRBJ2-1	CASSGTGLAYNEQFF	TGTGCCAGCAGCGGGACAGGGCTGGCCTACAATGAGCAGTTCTTC
TRBD2	TRBV11-2	.	15	TRBJ2-3	CASSFSGSATDTQYF	TGTGCCAGCAGTTTTAGCGGGTCCGCCACAGATACGCAGTATTTT
.	TRBV9	.	14	TRBJ2-2	CASSVGDNTGELFF	TGTGCCAGCAGCGTTGGGGATAACACCGGGGAGCTGTTTTTT
.	TRBV19	many	14	TRBJ1-1	CASNSSPPGAEAFF	TGTGCCAGTAACTCAAGTCCCCCGGGTGCTGAAGCTTTCTTT
.	TRBV20-1	few	13	TRBJ1-1	CSARDLRATEAFF	TGCAGTGCTAGAGACCTCAGGGCCACTGAAGCTTTCTTT
.	TRBV6-1	many	11	TRBJ2-3	CATNRADTQYF	TGTGCCACCAACAGAGCAGATACGCAGTATTTT
.	TRBV4-1	many	13	TRBJ2-3	CASSQDLADTQYF	TGCGCCAGCAGCCAAGATCTAGCAGATACGCAGTATTTT
TRBD1	TRBV7-2	many	14	TRBJ2-7	CASSSLTGVYEQYF	TGTGCCAGCAGCTCATTAACAGGGGTATACGAGCAGTACTTC
.	TRBV6-2/TRBV6-3	few	13	TRBJ2-5	CASAAGSQEAQYF	TGTGCCAGCGCGGCAGGCAGCCAAGAGGCCCAGTACTTC
.	TRBV12-3/TRBV12-4	many	13	TRBJ2-3	CASNGGPTDTQYF	TGTGCCAGCAACGGGGGCCCCACAGATACGCAGTATTTT
TRBD2	TRBV27	many	15	TRBJ2-7	CASSFGLAGVYEQYF	TGTGCCAGCAGTTTCGGACTAGCGGGGGTCTACGAGCAGTACTTC
TRBD1	TRBV25-1	few	16	TRBJ2-6	CASRGTGVSGANVLTF	TGTGCCAGCAGGGGGACAGGGGTCTCTGGGGCCAACGTCCTGACTTTC
.	TRBV19	few	13	TRBJ1-1	CASSIIGNTEAFF	TGTGCCAGTAGTATAATCGGAAACACTGAAGCTTTCTTT
.	TRBV5-6	many	13	TRBJ1-5	CASRGGDGQPQHF	TGTGCCAGCAGAGGGGGGGACGGGCAGCCCCAGCATTTT
.	TRBV29-1	many	12	TRBJ1-4	CSVVDSLQKLFF	TGCAGCGTTGTGGACAGTCTCCAAAAACTGTTTTTT
.	TRBV7-9	.	15	TRBJ2-7	CASSLEQGAGYEQYF	TGTGCCAGCAGCCTAGAACAGGGTGCCGGCTACGAGCAGTACTTC
.	TRBV20-1	.	14	TRBJ2-7	CSARGAGAVYEQYF	TGCAGTGCTAGAGGTGCGGGGGCGGTGTACGAGCAGTACTTC
TRBD1	TRBV5-1	many	14	TRBJ2-7	CASSFDRVSYEQYF	TGCGCCAGCAGCTTCGACAGGGTTTCCTACGAGCAGTACTTC
.	TRBV7-9	.	15	TRBJ2-7	CASSLLTRGNYEQYF	TGTGCCAGCAGCTTACTCACAAGGGGCAACTACGAGCAGTACTTC
.	TRBV5-1	many	14	TRBJ2-7	CASSPRDPGYEQYF	TGCGCCAGCAGCCCCCGGGACCCCGGATACGAGCAGTACTTC
.	TRBV27	few	14	TRBJ2-3	CASRRGTSTDTQYF	TGTGCCAGCAGGAGGGGGACAAGCACAGATACGCAGTATTTT
TRBD2	TRBV6-4	.	15	TRBJ2-3	CASSILAGGPNTQYF	TGTGCCAGCAGTATACTAGCGGGGGGCCCTAATACGCAGTATTTT
.	TRBV4-3	many	17	TRBJ2-2	CASSQEKGTGNTGELFF	TGCGCCAGCAGCCAAGAGAAGGGGACTGGGAACACCGGGGAGCTGTTTTTT
TRBD2	TRBV3-1	.	17	TRBJ2-3	CASSREGAGGPIDTRYF	TGTGCCAGCAGCCGAGAAGGGGCGGGAGGGCCCATAGATACGCGGTATTTT
.	TRBV7-9	many	17	TRBJ2-3	CASSSYRDLGLTDTQYF	TGTGCCAGCAGCTCTTACCGCGACTTGGGCCTCACAGATACGCAGTATTTT